The 31 T cell receptor beta chains presented below share a single source sample, sequenced in a study of T cell changes during pregnancy in multiple sclerosis. TCRdb's copy holds only in-frame clones and misses some; the assay was immunoSEQ multiplex PCR. Of some 87,000 clones listed, around 90% are singletons. The starting material was CD4+ T cells from peripheral blood mononuclear cells, obtained before pregnancy. These receptors were collected from a female donor with multiple sclerosis, enrolled in a pregnancy study.

The chain combines TRBV2 with TRBJ2-1, with a tentative D call TRBD1 (6 bases). Germline-derived CDR1 and CDR2 are SNHLY and FYNNEI. The V end was cut by 3 bases, the J end by 6 bases, with 12 bases between. The CDR3 runs to 14 residues. This CDR3 reads CASSEQLGGNEQFF. In DNA, the CDR3 is TGTGCCAGCAGTGAGCAGTTAGGGGGCAATGAGCAGTTCTTC.

The rearrangement joins TRBV4-2 to TRBJ1-4; D perhaps matches TRBD1 (5 bases). Deletions cut 0 bases from V and 3 bases from J, with 8 bases between. The CDR3 has 15 amino acids. The V gene's germline CDR1 is LGHNA and CDR2 YNFKEQ. CDR3 sequence: CASSQELGPNEKLFF. The CDR3 DNA reads TGTGCCAGCAGCCAAGAGTTGGGGCCTAATGAAAAACTGTTTTTT.

The V gene is TRBV6-5, the J gene TRBJ2-1; D perhaps matches TRBD1 (6 bases). Deletions cut 5 bases from V and 5 bases from J, with 13 bases between. Germline-derived CDR1 and CDR2 are MNHEY and SVGAGI. The length of the CDR3 is 14 residues. The CDR3 region is CASSLQGINNEQFF. CDR3 bases: TGTGCCAGCAGTCTACAGGGTATCAACAATGAGCAGTTCTTC.

The chain combines TRBV30 with TRBJ2-3, with 8 bases matching TRBD2. With V trimmed by 3 bases and J by 1 base, 9 bases remained unmatched. Germline CDR1 reads GTSNPN; CDR2 reads SVGIG (reference sequence). The CDR3 loop spans 16 amino acids. CDR3 in DNA: TGTGCCTGGAGCGCCTTGGGGCGGGGGGGCACAGATACGCAGTATTTT. Its protein product is CAWSALGRGGTDTQYF.

This sequence joins TRBV7-2 and TRBJ2-1, with 9 positions matching TRBD2. CDR1 and CDR2 from the germline V gene are SGHTA and FQGNSA. The CDR3 extends over 15 amino acids. V gave up 7 bases and J gave up 2 bases; unmatched junction bases: 6. The CDR3 here is CASTPTSGPYNEQFF. DNA of the CDR3: TGTGCCAGCACGCCGACTAGCGGCCCCTACAATGAGCAGTTCTTC.

The rearrangement links TRBV15 to TRBJ2-2; D remains unclear. CDR3 length equals 13 residues. The germline V gene has CDR1 LNHNV and CDR2 YYDKDF (reference sequence). Trimming left V 3 bases short and J 8 bases short, with 10 bases between. Written as DNA, the CDR3 is TGTGCCACCAGCAGCGGAGCTATGGGGGAGCTGTTTTTT. This gives the protein CATSSGAMGELFF.

This chain uses TRBV11-3 with TRBJ2-3; 8 nucleotides align to TRBD2. The length of the CDR3 is 16 residues. V shed 2 bases and J 0 bases; nucleotides not matched to a gene: 4. CDR1 is SGHNT and CDR2 is YENEEA in the germline V gene. The CDR3 region has the DNA TGTGCCAGCAGCTTAAGCGGGGGAACTAGCACAGATACGCAGTATTTT. This translates into CASSLSGGTSTDTQYF. The full variable domain, completed using reference TRBV11-3 and TRBJ2-3, is EAGVVQSPRYKIIEKKQPVAFWCNPISGHNTLYWYLQNLGQGPELLIRYENEEAVDDSQLPKDRFSAERLKGVDSTLKIQPAELGDSAVYLCASSLSGGTSTDTQYFGPGTRLTVL.

The chain links TRBV27 to TRBJ2-1; 7 nucleotides align to TRBD2. With V trimmed by 3 bases and J by 9 bases, 17 bases remained unmatched. CDR1 is MNHEY and CDR2 is SMNVEV in the germline V gene (reference sequence). CDR3 size: 17 residues. The CDR3 reads CASSLGRPLADGVEQFF. CDR3 DNA sequence: TGTGCCAGCAGTTTGGGGCGCCCGCTAGCGGATGGGGTTGAGCAGTTCTTC.

J is TRBJ2-1 and V is TRBV9; 10 nucleotides agree with TRBD1. CDR3 length: 14 amino acids. Germline CDR1 and CDR2: SGDLS and YYNGEE. V trimming: 6 bases; J trimming: 7 bases; junction bases outside the gene matches: 7. CDR3 coding DNA: TGTGCCAGCACGTTGACAGGGGGCACGAATGAGCAGTTCTTC. It codes for CASTLTGGTNEQFF. The whole variable domain, remainder taken from reference TRBV9 and TRBJ2-1, is DSGVTQTPKHLITATGQRVTLRCSPRSGDLSVYWYQQSLDQGLQFLIQYYNGEERAKGNILERFSAQQFPDLHSELNLSSLELGDSALYFCASTLTGGTNEQFFGPGTRLTVL.

This clone was seen a single time. The chain has TRBV7-2 and TRBJ1-2, with D unresolved. Germline V gene sequence: CDR1 SGHTA, CDR2 FQGNSA. The V gene lost 5 bases and the J gene lost 5 bases, with 18 bases spanning the gap. The CDR3 totals 15 residues. CDR3 DNA: TGTGCCAGCAGCCCACCTAACGGAGGGTTTTATGGCTACACCTTC. Amino acids: CASSPPNGGFYGYTF.

This clone has a single count. V usage is TRBV19 and J usage is TRBJ2-5, with TRBD1 identical over 7 bases. Germline V gives CDR1 LNHDA, CDR2 SQIVND (reference sequence). This CDR3 has 12 amino acids. V lost 8 bases to trimming and J lost 4 bases; unmatched junction nucleotides: 4. Here the CDR3 reads CASGKGAETQYF. The CDR3 DNA sequence: TGTGCCAGTGGGAAGGGGGCAGAGACCCAGTACTTC.

V gene TRBV7-9 combines with J gene TRBJ1-2; 7 bases align to TRBD1. The CDR3 has 15 amino acids. With 5 bases clipped from V and 5 bases from J, the junction kept 11 bases outside the gene matches. Germline V lookup: CDR1 SEHNR, CDR2 FQNEAQ (reference sequence). The CDR3: CASSNRTGEGYGYTF. Here the CDR3 DNA reads TGTGCCAGCAGCAACCGGACAGGAGAGGGGTATGGCTACACCTTC.

The chain joins TRBV5-1 to TRBJ2-2; the D gene is possibly TRBD1 (5 bases). The CDR3 is made up of 13 amino acids. Trimming stripped 4 bases from V and 4 bases from J, with 8 bases between. Germline lookup yields CDR1 SGHRS and CDR2 YFSETQ. CDR3 sequence (DNA): TGCGCCAGCAGCGACAGTTTCACCGGGGAGCTGTTTTTT. Its protein is CASSDSFTGELFF.

The CDR3 sequence: CASSPGTGVRSNQPQHF. The CDR3 DNA follows: TGTGCCAGCTCACCCGGGACAGGGGTCCGGAGCAATCAGCCCCAGCATTTT. This chain uses TRBV18 with TRBJ1-5, with TRBD1 matching 10 bases. Germline loops: CDR1 KGHSH, CDR2 LQKENI. The CDR3 extends over 17 amino acids. J lost 1 base, V lost 3 bases, and 6 bases had no gene match.

The chain combines TRBV10-3 with TRBJ1-1; D remains unclear. Germline-derived CDR1 and CDR2 are ENHRY and SYGVKD. The CDR3 runs to 13 residues. The ends were cut back, 6 bases at V and 0 bases at J, with 8 bases in the middle. The DNA for the CDR3 is TGTGCCATCAGGTCGTCCCTGAACACTGAAGCTTTCTTT. The encoded protein is CAIRSSLNTEAFF.

This chain connects TRBV18 to TRBJ1-2; 7 bases are a match to TRBD1. J gave up 3 bases and V 3 bases, and 4 bases lay outside the gene matches. This CDR3 is built from 14 residues. Germline CDR1 reads KGHSH; CDR2 reads LQKENI. The DNA for the CDR3 is TGTGCCAGCTCACCTGGGACAGCAGACTATGGCTACACCTTC. Translated, it gives CASSPGTADYGYTF. Complete variable domain (other parts from reference TRBV18 and TRBJ1-2): NAGVMQNPRHLVRRRGQEARLRCSPMKGHSHVYWYRQLPEEGLKFMVYLQKENIIDESGMPKERFSAEFPKEGPSILRIQQVVRGDSAAYFCASSPGTADYGYTFGSGTRLTVV.

The V call is TRBV30, the J call TRBJ2-1; TRBD1 matches at 7 bases. V gave up 1 base and J gave up 6 bases; unmatched junction bases: 9. This CDR3 comprises 15 residues. Germline V gene data show CDR1 as GTSNPN and CDR2 as SVGIG (reference sequence). The CDR3 loop is CAWSEGTVQVNEQFF. In DNA, the CDR3 is TGTGCCTGGAGTGAAGGGACAGTTCAGGTCAATGAGCAGTTCTTC.

The gene calls are TRBV9 and TRBJ2-1; 12 bases match TRBD2. Germline lookup yields CDR1 SGDLS and CDR2 YYNGEE. The CDR3 contains 15 residues. V lost 4 bases, J lost 5 bases, and 4 bases stayed unmatched. In DNA form, the CDR3 reads TGTGCCAGCAGCTCCGGACTAGCGGGGAACAATGAGCAGTTCTTC. Encoded protein: CASSSGLAGNNEQFF.

The chain is built from TRBV27 and TRBJ1-2; 8 nucleotides align to TRBD1. CDR3 length equals 17 residues. The germline gives CDR1 MNHEY, CDR2 SMNVEV (reference sequence). The V segment lost 2 bases and the J segment 4 bases; nucleotides outside the gene matches: 12. CDR3 region: CASSLVSPDRAIYGYTF. DNA for the CDR3: TGTGCCAGCAGTTTAGTATCTCCGGACAGGGCGATCTATGGCTACACCTTC.

The chain combines TRBV5-1 with TRBJ2-2; the D is unclear. The CDR3 consists of 13 residues. Deletions cut 3 bases from V and 4 bases from J, with 7 bases between. Per germline, CDR1 SGHRS and CDR2 YFSETQ. CDR3 protein: CASSWAGTGELFF. The CDR3 coding sequence is TGCGCCAGCAGCTGGGCTGGCACCGGGGAGCTGTTTTTT.

V usage is TRBV18 and J usage is TRBJ1-4; possible D gene TRBD1, 5 bases. Germline V gene sequence: CDR1 KGHSH, CDR2 LQKENI. V was cut by 6 bases and J by 0 bases, with 11 bases left in between. CDR3 length: 15 amino acids. The CDR3 coding sequence is TGTGCCAGCTCCCCCGACAGATCAACTAATGAAAAACTGTTTTTT. Translating gives CASSPDRSTNEKLFF.

The chain combines TRBV4-1 with TRBJ1-2, with D tentatively TRBD1 (5 bases). Per germline, CDR1 MGHRA and CDR2 YSYEKL. The CDR3 loop spans 16 amino acids. V dropped 2 bases and J dropped 6 bases, with 19 bases sitting between them. CDR3: CASSQPAQGSHHGYTF. The CDR3 nucleotides read TGCGCCAGCAGCCAACCCGCCCAGGGCAGCCATCATGGCTACACCTTC.

The chain has TRBV5-1 and TRBJ2-7, with 10 nucleotides matching TRBD2. CDR1 and CDR2 from the germline V gene are SGHRS and YFSETQ. The CDR3 loop spans 15 amino acids. V trimming: 0 bases; J trimming: 5 bases; junction bases outside the gene matches: 5. DNA of the CDR3: TGCGCCAGCAGCTTGGTGGCTAGCGGGAGAGACGAGCAGTACTTC. This encodes CASSLVASGRDEQYF.

The CDR3 DNA reads as TGTGCCAGCAGCCCCGGGAGCATCACCTACAATGAGCAGTTCTTC. Translation gives CASSPGSITYNEQFF. The gene calls are TRBV9 and TRBJ2-1, with D perhaps matching TRBD2 (6 bases). Trimming stripped 4 bases from V and 2 bases from J, with 13 bases between. The germline V gene encodes CDR1 SGDLS and CDR2 YYNGEE. This CDR3 region has 15 residues.

The chain couples TRBV6-1 to TRBJ2-2; D gene ambiguous. V dropped 7 bases and J dropped 2 bases, with 11 bases sitting between them. The CDR3 has 14 residues. The germline CDR1 and CDR2 sequences are MNHNS and SASEGT. The CDR3: CASTTDLNTGELFF. CDR3 coding DNA: TGTGCCAGCACTACAGATCTAAACACCGGGGAGCTGTTTTTT.

The V gene is TRBV5-1, the J gene TRBJ1-1; 7 nucleotides agree with TRBD1. The length of the CDR3 is 14 residues. The V and J ends lost 4 bases and 1 base, in that order; junction bases with no gene match: 4. The V gene's germline CDR1 is SGHRS and CDR2 YFSETQ. As DNA, the CDR3 is TGCGCCAGCAGCCGGAGACAGGGGAACACTGAAGCTTTCTTT. Amino acid sequence: CASSRRQGNTEAFF.

The gene calls are TRBV27 and TRBJ2-5, with 10 nucleotides matching TRBD1. The CDR3 has 15 amino acids. Trimming took 6 bases from V and 5 from J; bases not matched to a gene: 9. Germline values: CDR1 MNHEY, CDR2 SMNVEV (reference sequence). The CDR3 nucleotides read TGTGCCAGCAGACAAGGGGACAGGGGTAGGGAGACCCAGTACTTC. Translation: CASRQGDRGRETQYF.

The chain links TRBV5-1 to TRBJ2-5; TRBD1 agrees at 10 bases. The CDR3 consists of 15 residues. CDR1 is SGHRS, CDR2 YFSETQ, per germline. V lost 4 bases to trimming and J lost 3 bases; unmatched junction nucleotides: 6. CDR3: CASSRGTGDEETQYF. CDR3 bases: TGCGCCAGCAGCCGCGGGACAGGGGATGAAGAGACCCAGTACTTC.

V is TRBV6-1 and J is TRBJ1-1; D gene uncertain. V lost 6 bases and J lost 6, with 11 bases in between. CDR1 and CDR2 (germline): MNHNS, SASEGT. This CDR3 is built from 12 residues. Here the CDR3 DNA reads TGTGCCAGCAGGGGAGGACCATCTGAAGCTTTCTTT. Protein product: CASRGGPSEAFF.

Only a few counts were recorded for this clone. The chain employs TRBV19 and TRBJ1-5; 7 positions agree with TRBD1. The germline V gene encodes CDR1 LNHDA and CDR2 SQIVND (reference sequence). This CDR3 comprises 15 residues. The J segment lost 5 bases and the V segment lost 5 bases, leaving 9 bases of the junction unmatched. CDR3 sequence (DNA): TGTGCCAGTAGTGCAATTGACAGGGCAGATCAGCCCCAGCATTTT. It codes for CASSAIDRADQPQHF. The entire variable domain, with the rest obtained from reference TRBV19 and TRBJ1-5, is as follows: DGGITQSPKYLFRKEGQNVTLSCEQNLNHDAMYWYRQDPGQGLRLIYYSQIVNDFQKGDIAEGYSVSREKKESFPLTVTSAQKNPTAFYLCASSAIDRADQPQHFGDGTRLSIL.

The V gene is TRBV19, the J gene TRBJ2-7, with a tentative D call TRBD1 (5 bases). The CDR3 covers 15 residues. Trimming removed 4 bases at V and 0 bases at J, with 13 bases between. Germline-derived CDR1 and CDR2 are LNHDA and SQIVND (reference sequence). In DNA form, the CDR3 reads TGTGCCAGTAGTACCTCCCCAAGGGGCTCCTACGAGCAGTACTTC. Protein: CASSTSPRGSYEQYF.